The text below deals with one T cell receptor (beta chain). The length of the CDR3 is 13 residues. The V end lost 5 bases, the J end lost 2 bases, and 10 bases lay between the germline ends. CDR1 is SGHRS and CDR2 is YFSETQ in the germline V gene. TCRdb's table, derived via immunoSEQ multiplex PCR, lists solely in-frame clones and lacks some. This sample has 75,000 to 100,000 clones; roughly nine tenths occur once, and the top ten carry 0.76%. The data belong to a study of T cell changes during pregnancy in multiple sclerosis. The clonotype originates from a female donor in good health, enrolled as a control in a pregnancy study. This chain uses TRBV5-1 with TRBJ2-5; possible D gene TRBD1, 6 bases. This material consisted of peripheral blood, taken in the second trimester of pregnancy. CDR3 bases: TGCGCCAGCAGTCGTGGACAGCAAGAGACCCAGTACTTC. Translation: CASSRGQQETQYF.